Presented here are 18 T cell receptor beta chains from one specimen sequenced in a study of spatial heterogeneity in lung cancer. Time point meaning: blood at routine non-recurrence follow-up after resection. Via MiXCR, TCRdb re-called the 5' RACE reads, giving one row per CDR3 protein. The sample carries 30,000 to 40,000 distinct CDR3 sequences, 6.5% to 9.5% recorded once. Sequenced material: PBMCs, taken at follow-up. The receptors stem from a male donor with early-stage non-small cell lung cancer.

The V and J genes are TRBV6-5 and TRBJ2-7, with a weak D call TRBD2 (7 bases). This CDR3 contains 15 residues. Trimming left V 2 bases short and J 5 bases short, with 16 bases between. CDR1 is MNHEY, CDR2 SVGAGI, per germline. CDR3: CASSYAPGGGHEQYF. DNA for the CDR3: TGTGCCAGCAGTTACGCCCCGGGGGGCGGCCACGAGCAGTACTTC.

This clonotype was observed at least ten times. The chain carries TRBV5-1 and TRBJ2-6; the D gene is possibly TRBD2 (6 bases). CDR1 and CDR2 (germline): SGHRS, YFSETQ. With 4 bases removed from V and 1 base from J, the gap between germline ends came to 9 bases. This CDR3 has 15 residues. CDR3 nucleotide sequence: TGCGCCAGCAGCCTCCGGGGGTCTGGGGCCAACGTCCTGACTTTC. It yields the protein CASSLRGSGANVLTF.

This clonotype was counted at least ten times. This may arise from a read error, as a much more abundant clone is one base away. This rearrangement joins TRBV10-3 to TRBJ2-6; 9 bases match TRBD2. CDR1 ENHRY and CDR2 SYGVKD come from the germline V gene. CDR3 length: 17 amino acids. The J segment lost 0 bases and the V segment lost 2 bases, leaving 2 bases of the junction unmatched. This CDR3 is CAISEARGGSGANVLTF. The CDR3 DNA reads as TGTGCCATCAGTGAGGCGCGGGGGGGCTCTGGGGCCAACGTCCTGACTTTC.

This clonotype has ten or more counts. CDR3 bases: TGTGCCAGCGGTACTGCGGTGACTAATGAAAAACTGTTTTTT. Amino acids: CASGTAVTNEKLFF. This chain links TRBV6-1 with TRBJ1-4; D is ambiguous. This CDR3 has 14 residues. CDR1 MNHNS and CDR2 SASEGT come from the germline V gene. With 8 bases removed from V and 2 bases from J, the gap between germline ends came to 12 bases.

The table lists this clonotype with many counts. The V call is TRBV19, the J call TRBJ1-1; D gene uncertain. The CDR3 runs 13 residues. The V gene lost 6 bases and the J gene lost 7 bases, with 15 bases spanning the gap. Germline CDR1 is LNHDA and CDR2 is SQIVND (reference sequence). In DNA form, the CDR3 reads TGTGCCAGTAGGTCCTACGGAGCCCATGAAGCTTTCTTT. Translation gives CASRSYGAHEAFF.

This clonotype was seen ten or more times. The chain recombines TRBV6-2 or TRBV6-3 with TRBJ2-5, with 7 nucleotides matching TRBD2. Germline V CDR1 and CDR2: MNHEY, SVGEGT. Trimming removed 6 bases from V and 1 base from J; junction bases left unmatched: 8. The CDR3 loop spans 15 amino acids. CDR3 residues: CASSPGLLFQETQYF. CDR3 bases: TGTGCCAGCAGCCCGGGACTACTTTTCCAAGAGACCCAGTACTTC.

The chain couples TRBV11-2 to TRBJ2-5; 11 bases are a match to TRBD1. CDR3 length equals 15 residues. V was clipped by 5 bases and J by 1 base; unmatched bases: 3. Germline CDR1 and CDR2: SGHAT and FQNNGV. CDR3 DNA: TGTGCCAGCAGCCTAGGGACAGGGGGCCAAGAGACCCAGTACTTC. This sequence encodes CASSLGTGGQETQYF.

The J gene is TRBJ2-1, the V gene TRBV12-3 or TRBV12-4; D is undetermined. V was clipped by 2 bases and J by 6 bases, with 5 bases between them. This CDR3 is built from 12 residues. CDR3 in amino acids: CASSLIGNEQFF. The CDR3 nucleotides read TGTGCCAGCAGTTTAATCGGCAATGAGCAGTTCTTC.

This clonotype has a count of ten or more. The chain links TRBV7-3 to TRBJ2-1; TRBD2 aligns across 9 bases. The V and J ends lost 1 base and 0 bases, in that order; junction bases with no gene match: 10. The CDR3 is 19 amino acids. CDR1 and CDR2 from the germline V gene are SGHTA and FQGTGA. This CDR3 reads CASSLNPAASGVSYNEQFF. The CDR3 coding sequence is TGTGCCAGCAGCTTAAATCCCGCGGCTAGCGGGGTCTCCTACAATGAGCAGTTCTTC.

By share of the sample, this clonotype is medium-sized (0.01 to 0.1%). The rearrangement links TRBV2 to TRBJ1-1, with 8 nucleotides matching TRBD1. The V and J ends lost 7 bases and 4 bases, in that order; junction bases with no gene match: 8. Germline CDR1 SNHLY, CDR2 FYNNEI. This CDR3 spans 14 amino acids. Here the CDR3 DNA reads TGTGCCAGCAAACTACAGGGGGGAGGCACTGAAGCTTTCTTT. Translating it yields CASKLQGGGTEAFF.

This chain's CDR3 is CASSVGDYSEAFF. The CDR3 DNA reads TGTGCCAGCAGCGTCGGGGATTACTCTGAAGCTTTCTTT. V usage is TRBV9 and J usage is TRBJ1-1; D is unresolved. Germline lookup yields CDR1 SGDLS and CDR2 YYNGEE. The CDR3 length is 13 residues. The V end lost 2 bases, the J end lost 6 bases, and 11 bases lay between the germline ends.

This clonotype occurred many times. The chain carries TRBV7-2 and TRBJ1-6; 12 bases match TRBD1. CDR3 length equals 17 residues. Trimming took 4 bases from V and 6 from J; bases not matched to a gene: 7. The germline gives CDR1 SGHTA, CDR2 FQGNSA. The CDR3 here is CASSWGTGGLLNSPLHF. The DNA for the CDR3 is TGTGCCAGCAGCTGGGGGACAGGGGGCTTGCTTAATTCACCCCTCCACTTT.

The table lists this clonotype with many counts. The chain joins TRBV5-1 to TRBJ2-5, with D possibly matching TRBD2 (6 bases). The CDR3 is 15 amino acids. The germline V gene encodes CDR1 SGHRS and CDR2 YFSETQ. V was clipped by 0 bases and J by 4 bases, with 13 bases between them. The DNA of the CDR3 is TGCGCCAGCAGCTTGGAGGGAGGCGGGACAGAGACCCAGTACTTC. Translating gives CASSLEGGGTETQYF.

Ten or more counts support this clonotype. V and J are TRBV20-1 and TRBJ1-2, with a possible D match to TRBD1 (6 bases). Germline V lookup: CDR1 DFQATT, CDR2 SNEGSKA (reference sequence). This CDR3 has 13 residues. V gave up 5 bases and J gave up 1 base, with 11 bases separating them. Here the CDR3 reads CSAADRRNYGYTF. CDR3 coding DNA: TGCAGTGCTGCGGACAGACGTAACTATGGCTACACCTTC.

This clonotype was counted many times. This chain connects TRBV28 to TRBJ2-5; 7 nucleotides agree with TRBD1. The germline gives CDR1 MDHEN, CDR2 SYDVKM. CDR3 length equals 15 residues. V lost 4 bases and J lost 0; bases outside the gene matches: 5. CDR3: CASSWGQNYQETQYF. The DNA of the CDR3 is TGTGCCAGCAGTTGGGGACAGAACTACCAAGAGACCCAGTACTTC.

There are many counts of this clonotype. The chain joins TRBV5-5 to TRBJ2-3; the match to TRBD2 covers 11 bases. The CDR3 is 15 amino acids. Per the germline V gene, CDR1 is SGHKS and CDR2 is YYEKEE (reference sequence). J gave up 5 bases and V 5 bases, and 7 bases lay outside the gene matches. DNA for the CDR3: TGTGCCAGCAGTTATAGCGGGGGGGCCAAAGATACGCAGTATTTT. Translated: CASSYSGGAKDTQYF.

In this sample, this clonotype turned up many times. The CDR3, as DNA: TGTGCCTGGAGTCAACAGGAGGACACTGAAGCTTTCTTT. As protein: CAWSQQEDTEAFF. The chain carries TRBV30 and TRBJ1-1; tentatively, D is TRBD1 (5 bases). The CDR3 has 13 residues. The germline gives CDR1 GTSNPN, CDR2 SVGIG (reference sequence). V lost 2 bases and J lost 3, with 10 bases in between.

This clonotype was seen many times. The chain is built from TRBV7-9 and TRBJ2-7; D is possibly TRBD2 (6 bases). The V end lost 7 bases, the J end lost 5 bases, and 18 bases lay between the germline ends. Germline V lookup: CDR1 SEHNR, CDR2 FQNEAQ (reference sequence). This CDR3 is built from 14 residues. The CDR3 nucleotides read TGTGCCAGCACCGGTGGGGGGACCCCTCACGAGCAGTACTTC. This translates into CASTGGGTPHEQYF.